This is a list of T cell receptor beta chains from one sample in a study of blood T cells in healthy people across ages. MiXCR was run by TCRdb on the 5' RACE reads, yielding one entry per CDR3 protein. The sample has around 650,000 distinct CDR3 sequences; approximately 40% are singletons. The sequencing sample was made of blood. These TCRs come from a man aged 80 or over in good health. Both conserved end residues are part of each CDR3. Each record gives: V gene, D gene, clone size, J gene, CDR3 protein, CDR3 DNA. D genes are given only for firm matches. Clone size appears in some rows only: once, few, many, or a class for an expanded clone.

V gene: TRBV15; D gene: TRBD2; clone size: few; J gene: TRBJ2-3; CDR3 protein: CATSARLAGDTDTQYF; CDR3 DNA: TGTGCCACCAGCGCGCGACTAGCGGGTGACACAGATACGCAGTATTTT
V gene: TRBV27; D gene: NA; clone size: few; J gene: TRBJ2-3; CDR3 protein: CASSPTGPTPGQYF; CDR3 DNA: TGTGCCAGCAGTCCGACAGGTCCCACCCCCGGCCAGTATTTT
V gene: TRBV14; D gene: NA; clone size: NA; J gene: TRBJ2-7; CDR3 protein: CASSQDASGARYYNEQYF; CDR3 DNA: TGTGCCAGCAGCCAAGATGCATCAGGGGCCAGATACTACAATGAGCAGTACTTC
V gene: TRBV11-2; D gene: NA; clone size: many; J gene: TRBJ2-5; CDR3 protein: CASSLEPVQETQYF; CDR3 DNA: TGTGCCAGCAGCTTAGAACCGGTACAAGAGACCCAGTACTTC
V gene: TRBV25-1; D gene: TRBD1; clone size: few; J gene: TRBJ2-5; CDR3 protein: CASSEYKIGTGGETQYF; CDR3 DNA: TGTGCCAGCAGTGAATACAAAATAGGGACAGGAGGGGAGACCCAGTACTTC
V gene: TRBV24-1; D gene: TRBD1; clone size: NA; J gene: TRBJ2-5; CDR3 protein: CATSDLQGGQETQYF; CDR3 DNA: TGTGCCACCAGTGATTTACAGGGGGGCCAAGAGACCCAGTACTTC
V gene: TRBV12-3/TRBV12-4; D gene: TRBD2; clone size: many; J gene: TRBJ2-1; CDR3 protein: CASSFGTSALGEQFF; CDR3 DNA: TGTGCCAGCAGTTTTGGGACTAGCGCCCTCGGGGAGCAGTTCTTC
V gene: TRBV11-3; D gene: TRBD1; clone size: NA; J gene: TRBJ2-1; CDR3 protein: CASSLSRTGADEQFF; CDR3 DNA: TGTGCCAGCAGCTTATCCCGGACAGGGGCGGATGAGCAGTTCTTC
V gene: TRBV10-1; D gene: TRBD2; clone size: few; J gene: TRBJ2-7; CDR3 protein: CASSASGSYNEQYF; CDR3 DNA: TGCGCCAGCAGTGCCAGCGGGAGCTACAATGAGCAGTACTTC
V gene: TRBV5-6; D gene: NA; clone size: few; J gene: TRBJ2-3; CDR3 protein: CASSTPQTDTQYF; CDR3 DNA: TGTGCCAGCAGCACCCCCCAGACAGATACGCAGTATTTT
V gene: TRBV24-1; D gene: NA; clone size: few; J gene: TRBJ2-1; CDR3 protein: CATSDFAGQPQPNEQFF; CDR3 DNA: TGTGCCACCAGTGATTTCGCCGGACAGCCTCAACCCAATGAGCAGTTCTTC
V gene: TRBV27; D gene: NA; clone size: NA; J gene: TRBJ1-1; CDR3 protein: CASKTQGVSTEAFF; CDR3 DNA: TGTGCCAGCAAAACCCAGGGAGTGAGCACTGAAGCTTTCTTT
V gene: TRBV4-2; D gene: NA; clone size: NA; J gene: TRBJ2-5; CDR3 protein: CASSHPMAQEETLYF; CDR3 DNA: TGTGCCAGCAGCCACCCTATGGCACAAGAAGAAACCCTGTACTTC
V gene: TRBV29-1; D gene: TRBD1; clone size: many; J gene: TRBJ1-2; CDR3 protein: CSVEMRDRGRAYGYTF; CDR3 DNA: TGCAGCGTTGAAATGCGGGACAGGGGGCGCGCCTATGGCTACACCTTC
V gene: TRBV18; D gene: NA; clone size: once; J gene: TRBJ2-7; CDR3 protein: CASSPPLEASSYNEQYF; CDR3 DNA: TGTGCCAGCTCACCACCGTTAGAGGCTAGCTCCTACAATGAGCAGTACTTC
V gene: TRBV7-8; D gene: NA; clone size: NA; J gene: TRBJ2-3; CDR3 protein: CASSPLRGETDTQYF; CDR3 DNA: TGTGCCAGCAGCCCCCTCCGGGGAGAAACAGATACGCAGTATTTT
V gene: TRBV10-3; D gene: NA; clone size: NA; J gene: TRBJ1-1; CDR3 protein: CAISGTDQLGTEAFF; CDR3 DNA: TGTGCCATCAGTGGGACAGACCAGTTGGGCACTGAAGCTTTCTTT